The TCR beta chain described here comes from a study of T cell responses to AZD1222 COVID-19 vaccine. Germline V gene data show CDR1 as KGHSH and CDR2 as LQKENI. V was shortened by 5 bases and J by 7 bases, with 21 bases between the two germline ends. The CDR3 consists of 15 residues. Here immunoSEQ multiplex PCR was the method, and the copy in TCRdb shows in-frame clones only, minus some. Among 150,000 to 200,000 clones listed, 75% to 90% were seen once. This chain joins TRBV18 and TRBJ2-7, with D perhaps TRBD1 or TRBD2 (5 bases each). The material was peripheral blood, obtained on day 0 of AZD1222 vaccination. This receptor was taken from an adult in good health. The CDR3 protein is CASSRTQDSWGEQYF. CDR3 coding DNA: TGTGCCAGCTCAAGAACCCAGGATTCCTGGGGGGAGCAGTACTTC.